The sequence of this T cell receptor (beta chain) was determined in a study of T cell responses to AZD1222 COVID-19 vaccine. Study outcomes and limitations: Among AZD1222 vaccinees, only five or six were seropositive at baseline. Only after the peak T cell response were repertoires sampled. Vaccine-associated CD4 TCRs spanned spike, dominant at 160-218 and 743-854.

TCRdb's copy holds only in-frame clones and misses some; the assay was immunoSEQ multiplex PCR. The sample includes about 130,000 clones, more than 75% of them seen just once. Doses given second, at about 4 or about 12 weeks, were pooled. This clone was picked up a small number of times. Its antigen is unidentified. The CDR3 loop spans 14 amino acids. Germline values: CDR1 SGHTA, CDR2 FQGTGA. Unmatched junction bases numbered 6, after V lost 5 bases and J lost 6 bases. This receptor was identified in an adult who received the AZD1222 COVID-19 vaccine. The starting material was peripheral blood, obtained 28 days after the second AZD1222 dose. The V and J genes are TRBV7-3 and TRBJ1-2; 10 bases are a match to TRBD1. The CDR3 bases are TGTGCCAGCAGCCCTTCCGGGACAGGGGATGGCTACACCTTC. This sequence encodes CASSPSGTGDGYTF.